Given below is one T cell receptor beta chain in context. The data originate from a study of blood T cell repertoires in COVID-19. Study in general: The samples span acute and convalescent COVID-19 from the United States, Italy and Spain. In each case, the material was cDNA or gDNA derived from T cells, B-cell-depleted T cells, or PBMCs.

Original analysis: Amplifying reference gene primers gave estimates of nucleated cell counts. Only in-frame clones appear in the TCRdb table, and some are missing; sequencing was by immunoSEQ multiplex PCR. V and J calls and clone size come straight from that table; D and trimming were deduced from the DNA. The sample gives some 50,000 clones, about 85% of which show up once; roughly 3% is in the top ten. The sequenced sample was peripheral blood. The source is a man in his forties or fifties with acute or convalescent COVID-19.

CDR3 residues: CASSLDRGISGYGYTF. The CDR3, as DNA: TGTGCCAGCAGCTTGGACAGGGGGATAAGTGGCTATGGCTACACCTTC. The V call is TRBV5-6, the J call TRBJ1-2; 8 bases line up with TRBD1. From germline, CDR1 is SGHDT and CDR2 YYEEEE. J gave up 4 bases and V 0 bases, and 8 bases lay outside the gene matches. CDR3 size: 16 residues. Looking up the rest from reference TRBV5-6 and TRBJ1-2 gives the full variable domain: DAGVTQSPTHLIKTRGQQVTLRCSPKSGHDTVSWYQQALGQGPQFIFQYYEEEERQRGNFPDRFSGHQFPNYSSELNVNALLLGDSALYLCASSLDRGISGYGYTFGSGTRLTVV.